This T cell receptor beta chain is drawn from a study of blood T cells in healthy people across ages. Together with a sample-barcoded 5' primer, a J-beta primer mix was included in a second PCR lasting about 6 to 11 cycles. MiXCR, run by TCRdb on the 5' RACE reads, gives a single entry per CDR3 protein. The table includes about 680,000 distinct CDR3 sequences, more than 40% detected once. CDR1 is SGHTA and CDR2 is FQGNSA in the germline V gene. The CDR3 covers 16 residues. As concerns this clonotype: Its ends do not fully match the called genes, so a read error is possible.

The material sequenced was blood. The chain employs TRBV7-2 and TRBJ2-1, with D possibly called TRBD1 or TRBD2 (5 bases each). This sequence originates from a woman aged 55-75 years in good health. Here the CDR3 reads CVSSLVSGTEYNEQFF. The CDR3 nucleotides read TGTGTCAGCAGCTTAGTATCCGGGACCGAGTACAATGAGCAGTTCTTC.